This T cell receptor beta chain is from a study of cytomegalovirus exposure and HLA in healthy donors. 60 Vbeta and 13 Jbeta primers were used in PCR. Generated by immunoSEQ multiplex PCR, the TCRdb table keeps only in-frame clones and is missing some. The sample lists about 120,000 clones, approximately 80% occurring once. The table lists this clone with many counts. After removal of 0 bases from V and 2 bases from J, the junction contained 8 bases not matched to a gene. The CDR3 is 18 amino acids. CDR1 is KGHSY and CDR2 is FQNENV in the germline V gene. The sequenced material came from PBMCs. The receptor's source is a man in his late teens or twenties in good health and CMV-seropositive. The chain couples TRBV16 to TRBJ1-4, with 8 bases matching TRBD1. The CDR3 here is CASSQSSGGEGTNEKLFF. The CDR3 region has the DNA TGTGCCAGCAGCCAATCATCAGGGGGCGAAGGGACTAATGAAAAACTGTTTTTT.